What follows are 22 T cell receptor beta chains derived from one specimen sequenced in a study of PD-1 blockade in classical Hodgkin lymphoma. Using immunoSEQ multiplex PCR, the repertoire was profiled, and TCRdb retains in-frame clones only, with some absent. This table has more than 30,000 clones, 77% appearing once. As to time point: cycle 4 day 1 (C4D1), after less than seven weeks of nivolumab. Following autologous stem cell transplantation, relapse occurred in every patient, and exposure to brentuximab vedotin varied. Sequencing used peripheral blood mononuclear cells (PBMCs), obtained before the fourth cycle of nivolumab. The source of these receptors is a human donor with classical Hodgkin lymphoma.

CDR3 sequence reads: CASSPKLLRYEQYF. The CDR3 DNA reads TGTGCCAGCAGCCCAAAGTTACTAAGGTACGAGCAGTACTTC. The V gene is TRBV5-6, the J gene TRBJ2-7; no clear D gene. Trimming removed 4 bases at V and 4 bases at J, with 15 bases between. This CDR3 is 14 amino acids long. Germline V gene sequence: CDR1 SGHDT, CDR2 YYEEEE.

The J gene is TRBJ2-1, the V gene TRBV9; D remains unclear. The CDR3 spans 17 residues. Germline values: CDR1 SGDLS, CDR2 YYNGEE. Deletions cut 3 bases from V and 0 bases from J, with 16 bases between. The CDR3 region is CASSASGRISSYNEQFF. CDR3 DNA: TGTGCCAGCAGCGCCTCAGGACGGATAAGCTCCTACAATGAGCAGTTCTTC.

The chain is built from TRBV9 and TRBJ2-1, with TRBD2 matching over 8 bases. This CDR3 is built from 16 residues. The junction had 10 bases not matched to a gene; V was cut back by 0 bases and J by 8 bases. Germline CDR1 and CDR2: SGDLS and YYNGEE. The CDR3 sequence: CASSVDPGLAVDEQFF. CDR3 sequence (DNA): TGTGCCAGCAGCGTAGACCCTGGACTAGCTGTGGATGAGCAGTTCTTC.

The gene calls are TRBV6-5 and TRBJ2-2, with TRBD2 as a possible D gene (6 bases). The germline gives CDR1 MNHEY, CDR2 SVGAGI. The CDR3 spans 16 residues. With 2 bases removed from V and 3 bases from J, the gap between germline ends came to 13 bases. CDR3 amino acids: CASSYNRGWDTGELFF. The CDR3 bases are TGTGCCAGCAGTTACAATCGGGGGTGGGACACCGGGGAGCTGTTTTTT.

The rearrangement joins TRBV5-1 to TRBJ2-3; the D gene could be TRBD1 or TRBD2 (7 bases each). The CDR3 length is 15 residues. Germline-derived CDR1 and CDR2 are SGHRS and YFSETQ. V was trimmed by 4 bases and J by 5 bases, leaving 17 bases between them. This CDR3 reads CASSRGAGGRDTQYF. In DNA, the CDR3 is TGCGCCAGCAGCCGGGGGGCAGGGGGTAGAGATACGCAGTATTTT.

This chain connects TRBV10-3 to TRBJ2-1, with 9 bases lining up with TRBD1. The CDR3 spans 16 residues. With 5 bases clipped from V and 8 bases from J, the junction kept 13 bases outside the gene matches. The V gene's germline CDR1 is ENHRY and CDR2 SYGVKD. The CDR3, as DNA: TGTGCCATCAGTAAGGGCCCAGGACAGGGGCTTCATGAGCAGTTCTTC. Amino acid sequence: CAISKGPGQGLHEQFF.

This clone was found once. The rearrangement uses TRBV19 and TRBJ1-6; a weak D match, TRBD1 (6 bases). Looked up from germline, CDR1 is LNHDA and CDR2 is SQIVND (reference sequence). CDR3 length equals 14 residues. V lost 9 bases and J 7 bases, leaving 16 bases between the germline ends. The CDR3 bases are TGTGCCAGCCAAACAGGGCATGGGAATTCACCCCTCCACTTT. Protein: CASQTGHGNSPLHF.

The sample holds one count of this clone. This sequence joins TRBV7-9 and TRBJ1-4, with D perhaps TRBD1 (6 bases). The CDR3 length is 17 residues. From germline, CDR1 is SEHNR and CDR2 FQNEAQ (reference sequence). V was cut by 1 base and J by 3 bases, with 15 bases left in between. The CDR3 DNA reads as TGTGCCAGCAGCTTAGGGGCAGGGGACGGGCCTAATGAAAAACTGTTTTTT. It is translated as CASSLGAGDGPNEKLFF. The complete variable domain, with remaining parts taken from reference TRBV7-9 and TRBJ1-4, reads DTGVSQNPRHKITKRGQNVTFRCDPISEHNRLYWYRQTLGQGPEFLTYFQNEAQLEKSRLLSDRFSAERPKGSFSTLEIQRTEQGDSAMYLCASSLGAGDGPNEKLFFGSGTQLSVL.

The CDR3 sequence is CASVYPGRTFSGNTIYF. The CDR3 DNA follows: TGTGCCAGCGTATACCCGGGACGGACCTTCTCTGGAAACACCATATATTTT. This sequence joins TRBV5-6 and TRBJ1-3; possibly TRBD1 for D (5 bases). Germline CDR1 and CDR2: SGHDT and YYEEEE. The CDR3 is 17 residues long. V lost 7 bases to trimming and J lost 0 bases, with 20 bases between them.

The chain carries TRBV6-5 and TRBJ2-3; D is unclear. Germline CDR1 and CDR2: MNHEY and SVGAGI. V lost 3 bases and J lost 6, with 19 bases in between. The CDR3 consists of 16 residues. The CDR3 nucleotides read TGTGCCAGCAGTTATTCGCACGGCTTCCCTGGGGATACGCAGTATTTT. It encodes CASSYSHGFPGDTQYF.

The chain is built from TRBV5-4 and TRBJ1-2; unclear D gene. V gave up 0 bases and J gave up 8 bases, with 14 bases separating them. This CDR3 is built from 14 residues. Germline V gene lookup returns CDR1 SGHNT and CDR2 YYREEE (reference sequence). The CDR3 sequence: CASSLEVGPGGYTF. Written as DNA, the CDR3 is TGTGCCAGCAGCTTGGAGGTGGGCCCCGGAGGCTACACCTTC.

The genes are TRBV4-1 and TRBJ2-1; TRBD2 agrees at 11 bases. V lost 0 bases to trimming and J lost 5 bases; unmatched junction nucleotides: 6. Germline CDR1 MGHRA, CDR2 YSYEKL. CDR3 size: 17 residues. This CDR3 is CASSQDWPSGGHNEQFF. The CDR3 coding sequence is TGCGCCAGCAGCCAAGATTGGCCTAGCGGGGGGCACAATGAGCAGTTCTTC.

The chain is built from TRBV19 and TRBJ1-5; 7 bases are a match to TRBD1. Looked up from germline, CDR1 is LNHDA and CDR2 is SQIVND (reference sequence). CDR3 size: 16 residues. The V gene end was trimmed by 6 bases and the J gene end by 2 bases; junction bases not matched to a gene: 10. CDR3 in DNA: TGTGCCAGTAGCCCAGGGCTTGACAGGGGCAATCAGCCCCAGCATTTT. It translates to CASSPGLDRGNQPQHF.

The chain joins TRBV7-9 to TRBJ2-4; TRBD1 aligns across 8 bases. The CDR3 covers 18 residues. J was trimmed by 2 bases and V by 1 base; bases with no gene match: 10. Germline-derived CDR1 and CDR2 are SEHNR and FQNEAQ (reference sequence). Here the CDR3 DNA reads TGTGCCAGCAGCTTAGATACAATCAGGGGGCGGCCCAAAAACATTCAGTACTTC. Translated, it gives CASSLDTIRGRPKNIQYF. Full variable domain (missing parts from reference TRBV7-9 and TRBJ2-4): DTGVSQNPRHKITKRGQNVTFRCDPISEHNRLYWYRQTLGQGPEFLTYFQNEAQLEKSRLLSDRFSAERPKGSFSTLEIQRTEQGDSAMYLCASSLDTIRGRPKNIQYFGAGTRLSVL.

This clone was seen only a few times. This sequence joins TRBV18 and TRBJ1-6; TRBD1 matches 7 bases. The CDR3 consists of 17 residues. Per germline, CDR1 KGHSH and CDR2 LQKENI. J lost 9 bases, V lost 2 bases, and 13 bases had no gene match. In DNA, the CDR3 is TGTGCCAGCTCACCAGACGGGACAGCATCCAGCGGTTCACCCCTCCACTTT. It translates to CASSPDGTASSGSPLHF.

V usage is TRBV27 and J usage is TRBJ1-5, with D perhaps matching TRBD1 (6 bases). The CDR3 has 15 residues. The V gene's germline CDR1 is MNHEY and CDR2 SMNVEV (reference sequence). V lost 8 bases and J lost 3, with 17 bases in between. CDR3 bases: TGTGCCAGCGGCGCCTTGGGGGGCACCAATCAGCCCCAGCATTTT. It translates to CASGALGGTNQPQHF.

For the CDR3, the DNA is TGTGCCAGCAGTCAGGGGACTGGAAACACCATATATTTT. This codes for CASSQGTGNTIYF. The rearrangement joins TRBV6-1 to TRBJ1-3, with TRBD1 as a possible D gene (6 bases). CDR1 is MNHNS and CDR2 is SASEGT in the germline V gene. This CDR3 region has 13 residues. Trimming removed 5 bases from V and 2 bases from J, with 7 bases in between.

The chain is built from TRBV6-5 and TRBJ1-2; 8 nucleotides align to TRBD1. The CDR3 covers 15 residues. J was trimmed by 4 bases and V by 0 bases; bases with no gene match: 4. From germline, CDR1 is MNHEY and CDR2 SVGAGI. CDR3 coding DNA: TGTGCCAGCAGTTACTCGAGCCAGGGGGCCTATGGCTACACCTTC. Its translation: CASSYSSQGAYGYTF.

This rearrangement joins TRBV12-5 to TRBJ1-5, with D possibly matching TRBD1 (6 bases). Germline CDR1 reads LGHNT; CDR2 reads FRNRAP. The CDR3 sequence is 20 residues long. Trimming stripped 1 base from V and 1 base from J, with 23 bases between. CDR3 bases: TGTGCTAGTGGTTTGGGCCTAACTCATCTTTTGCAGGGGAGCAATCAGCCCCAGCATTTT. This sequence encodes CASGLGLTHLLQGSNQPQHF.

This rearrangement joins TRBV19 to TRBJ1-2, with D possibly matching TRBD1 (6 bases). Germline CDR1 LNHDA, CDR2 SQIVND (reference sequence). Trimming cost V 4 bases and J 8 bases, with 14 bases left between them. The CDR3 has 13 residues. The CDR3 loop reads CASSNRANRGYTF. The CDR3 DNA reads TGTGCCAGTAGTAACAGGGCCAATCGGGGCTACACCTTC.

This chain connects TRBV7-2 to TRBJ1-2, with 7 bases aligning to TRBD1. Germline V CDR1 and CDR2: SGHTA, FQGNSA. The CDR3 has 14 amino acids. Germline trimming cut 6 bases from V and 0 bases from J; bases unmatched to any gene: 4. CDR3 loop: CASSRDRSNYGYTF. The CDR3 nucleotides read TGTGCCAGCAGTCGGGACAGATCTAACTATGGCTACACCTTC.

The chain is built from TRBV9 and TRBJ1-1; D ambiguous. Germline lookup yields CDR1 SGDLS and CDR2 YYNGEE. V lost 4 bases, J lost 1 base, and 8 bases lay in between. CDR3 length equals 13 residues. CDR3 residues: CASSPTWNTEAFF. The CDR3 DNA reads as TGTGCCAGCAGCCCGACTTGGAACACTGAAGCTTTCTTT.